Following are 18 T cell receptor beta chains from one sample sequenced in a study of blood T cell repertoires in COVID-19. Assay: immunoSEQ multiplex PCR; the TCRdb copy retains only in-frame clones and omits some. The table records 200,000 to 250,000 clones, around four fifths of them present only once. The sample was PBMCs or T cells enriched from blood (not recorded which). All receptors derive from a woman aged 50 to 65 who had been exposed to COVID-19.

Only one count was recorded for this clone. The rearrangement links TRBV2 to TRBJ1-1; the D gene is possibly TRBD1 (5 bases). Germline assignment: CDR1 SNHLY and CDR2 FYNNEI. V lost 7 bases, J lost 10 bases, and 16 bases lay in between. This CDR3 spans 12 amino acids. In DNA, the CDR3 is TGTGCCAGCAAAGGGGCCCTAACGAGAGCTTTCTTT. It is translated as CASKGALTRAFF.

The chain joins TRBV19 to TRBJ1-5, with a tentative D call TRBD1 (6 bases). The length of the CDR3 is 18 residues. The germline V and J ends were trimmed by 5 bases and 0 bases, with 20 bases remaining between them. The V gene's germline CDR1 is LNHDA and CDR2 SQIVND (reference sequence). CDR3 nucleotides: TGTGCCAGTAGTCCTCAGGGGTCCTGGGGCTATAGCAATCAGCCCCAGCATTTT. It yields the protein CASSPQGSWGYSNQPQHF.

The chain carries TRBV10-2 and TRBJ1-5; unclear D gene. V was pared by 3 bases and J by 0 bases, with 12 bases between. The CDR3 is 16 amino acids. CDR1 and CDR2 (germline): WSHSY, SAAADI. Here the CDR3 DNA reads TGCGCCAGCAGTGATACGTACGGGTATAGCAATCAGCCCCAGCATTTT. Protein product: CASSDTYGYSNQPQHF.

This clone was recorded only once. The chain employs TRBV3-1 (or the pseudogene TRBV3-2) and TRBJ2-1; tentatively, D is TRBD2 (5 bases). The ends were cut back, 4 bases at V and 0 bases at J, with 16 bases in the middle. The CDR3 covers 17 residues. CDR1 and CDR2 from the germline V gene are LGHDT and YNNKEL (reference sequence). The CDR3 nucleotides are TGTGCCAGCAGCCTCCTCAGCGGATCCAGCTCCTACAATGAGCAGTTCTTC. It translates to CASSLLSGSSSYNEQFF.

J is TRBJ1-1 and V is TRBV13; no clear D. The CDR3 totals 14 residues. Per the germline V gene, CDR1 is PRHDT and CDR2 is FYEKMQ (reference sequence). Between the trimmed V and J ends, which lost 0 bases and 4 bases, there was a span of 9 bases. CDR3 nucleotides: TGTGCCAGCAGCTTAGGGCAGGTGGGCACTGAAGCTTTCTTT. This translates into CASSLGQVGTEAFF.

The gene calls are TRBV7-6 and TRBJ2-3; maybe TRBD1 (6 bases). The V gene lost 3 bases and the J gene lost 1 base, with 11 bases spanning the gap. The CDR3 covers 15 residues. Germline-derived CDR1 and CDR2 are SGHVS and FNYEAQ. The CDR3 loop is CASSFGQGRTDTQYF. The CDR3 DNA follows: TGTGCCAGCAGCTTCGGGCAGGGGCGCACAGATACGCAGTATTTT. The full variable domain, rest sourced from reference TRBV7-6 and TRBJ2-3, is GAGVSQSPRYKVTKRGQDVALRCDPISGHVSLYWYRQALGQGPEFLTYFNYEAQQDKSGLPNDRFSAERPEGSISTLTIQRTEQRDSAMYRCASSFGQGRTDTQYFGPGTRLTVL.

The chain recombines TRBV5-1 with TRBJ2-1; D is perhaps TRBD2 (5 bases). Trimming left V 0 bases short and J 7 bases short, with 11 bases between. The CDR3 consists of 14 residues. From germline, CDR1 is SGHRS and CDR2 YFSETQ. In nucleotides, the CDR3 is TGCGCCAGCAGCTTGGTTGAGGGCGGGAATGAGCAGTTCTTC. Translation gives CASSLVEGGNEQFF.

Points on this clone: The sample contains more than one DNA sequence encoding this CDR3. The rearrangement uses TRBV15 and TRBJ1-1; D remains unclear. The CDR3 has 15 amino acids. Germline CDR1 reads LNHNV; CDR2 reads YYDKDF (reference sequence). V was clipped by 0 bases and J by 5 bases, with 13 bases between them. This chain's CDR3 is CATSRDRGFGTEAFF. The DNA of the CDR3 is TGTGCCACCAGCAGAGATCGGGGATTCGGGACTGAAGCTTTCTTT.

The CDR3 DNA is TGTGCCAGCAGCTTGCTAACGCCTAATTCACCCCTCCACTTT. Translating gives CASSLLTPNSPLHF. The gene calls are TRBV5-5 and TRBJ1-6; D gene ambiguous. The CDR3 consists of 14 residues. The V and J ends lost 1 base and 6 bases respectively, with 8 bases between them. CDR1 and CDR2 (germline): SGHKS, YYEKEE (reference sequence).

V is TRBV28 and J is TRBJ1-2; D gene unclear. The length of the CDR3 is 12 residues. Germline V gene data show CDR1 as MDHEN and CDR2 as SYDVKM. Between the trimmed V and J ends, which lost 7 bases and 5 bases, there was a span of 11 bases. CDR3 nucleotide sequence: TGTGCCAGCATGGAGCCAGTGTATGGCTACACCTTC. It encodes CASMEPVYGYTF.

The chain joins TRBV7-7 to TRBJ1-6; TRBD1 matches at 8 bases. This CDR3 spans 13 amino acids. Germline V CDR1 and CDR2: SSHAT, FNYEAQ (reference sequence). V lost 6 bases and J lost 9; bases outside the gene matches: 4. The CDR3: CASSFDRGSPLHF. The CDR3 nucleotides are TGTGCCAGCAGTTTCGACAGGGGTTCACCCCTCCACTTT.

CDR3 in amino acids: CASSPRLVPNEQFF. In DNA form, the CDR3 reads TGTGCCAGCAGCCCCCGACTAGTTCCCAATGAGCAGTTCTTC. The gene calls are TRBV9 and TRBJ2-1, with a tentative D call TRBD2 (6 bases). The ends were cut back, 4 bases at V and 6 bases at J, with 14 bases in the middle. The CDR3 totals 14 residues. Germline loops: CDR1 SGDLS, CDR2 YYNGEE.

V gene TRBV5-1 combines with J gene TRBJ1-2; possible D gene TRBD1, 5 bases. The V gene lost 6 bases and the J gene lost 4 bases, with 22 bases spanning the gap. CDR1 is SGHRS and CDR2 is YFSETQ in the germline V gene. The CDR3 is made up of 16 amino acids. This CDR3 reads CASTIDPGGVSYGYTF. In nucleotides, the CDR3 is TGCGCCAGCACCATAGACCCGGGGGGAGTCAGCTATGGCTACACCTTC.

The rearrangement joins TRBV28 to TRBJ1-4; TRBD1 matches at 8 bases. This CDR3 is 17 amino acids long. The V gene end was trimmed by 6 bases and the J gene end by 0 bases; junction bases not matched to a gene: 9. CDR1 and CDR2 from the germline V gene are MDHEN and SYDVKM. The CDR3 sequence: CASRGTGTTATNEKLFF. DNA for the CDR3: TGTGCCAGCAGAGGGACAGGAACTACTGCAACTAATGAAAAACTGTTTTTT.

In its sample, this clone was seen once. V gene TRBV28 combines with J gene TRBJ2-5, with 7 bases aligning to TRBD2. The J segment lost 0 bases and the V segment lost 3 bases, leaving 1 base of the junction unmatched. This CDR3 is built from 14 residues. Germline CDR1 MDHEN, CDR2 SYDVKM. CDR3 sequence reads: CASSFGGNQETQYF. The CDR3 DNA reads TGTGCCAGCAGTTTCGGGGGGAACCAAGAGACCCAGTACTTC.

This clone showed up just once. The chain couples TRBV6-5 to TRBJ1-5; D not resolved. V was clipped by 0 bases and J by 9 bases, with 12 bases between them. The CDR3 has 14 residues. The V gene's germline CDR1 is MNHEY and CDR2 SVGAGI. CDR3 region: CASSYSRGLGPQHF. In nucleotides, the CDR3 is TGTGCCAGCAGTTACTCTAGAGGCCTGGGGCCCCAGCATTTT.

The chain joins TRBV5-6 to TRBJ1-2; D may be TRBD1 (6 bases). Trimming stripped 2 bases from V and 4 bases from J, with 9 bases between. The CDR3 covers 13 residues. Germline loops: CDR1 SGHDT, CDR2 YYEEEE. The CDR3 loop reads CASSFRGSYGYTF. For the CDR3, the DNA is TGTGCCAGCAGCTTCAGGGGTTCCTATGGCTACACCTTC.

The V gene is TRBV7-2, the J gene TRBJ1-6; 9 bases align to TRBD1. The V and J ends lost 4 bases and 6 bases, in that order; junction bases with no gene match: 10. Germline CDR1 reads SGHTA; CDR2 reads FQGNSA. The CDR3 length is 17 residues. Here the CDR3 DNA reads TGTGCCAGCAGCTCGGGACAGGGCCCCCCGGGTAATTCACCCCTCCACTTT. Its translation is CASSSGQGPPGNSPLHF.